The 3 T cell receptor beta chains listed next were all sequenced from one sample in a study of graft-versus-host responses after intestinal transplantation. Data came from immunoSEQ multiplex PCR; TCRdb stores just in-frame clones and leaves some out. The sample has about 30,000 clones; roughly nine tenths are singletons. Specimen: PBMCs, collected about 460 days after intestinal transplantation. The receptors were sampled from a human patient who received an intestinal transplant, so some T cells may come from the graft donor.

This chain links TRBV2 with TRBJ1-5; 8 nucleotides match TRBD1. Trimming took 6 bases from V and 4 from J; bases not matched to a gene: 8. Germline V gene data show CDR1 as SNHLY and CDR2 as FYNNEI. This CDR3 comprises 15 residues. CDR3 in DNA: TGTGCCAGCAGAGACGGGACAGGCTCTAATCAGCCCCAGCATTTT. Translating it yields CASRDGTGSNQPQHF.

The genes are TRBV30 and TRBJ2-5; a possible D gene is TRBD1 (6 bases). The J call may be in error: the DNA end matches TRBJ2-7 better. CDR3 length: 12 residues. Germline CDR1 GTSNPN, CDR2 SVGIG (reference sequence). CDR3 region: CAWSQGFTEQYF. The CDR3 DNA sequence: TGTGCCTGGAGTCAGGGGTTTACCGAGCAGTACTTC.

V usage is TRBV19 and J usage is TRBJ1-2; 9 bases are a match to TRBD1. CDR3 length equals 15 residues. Trimming at V came to 0 bases and at J to 6 bases, leaving 5 bases not matched to a gene. The germline gives CDR1 LNHDA, CDR2 SQIVND (reference sequence). CDR3 sequence: CASSIDGGQGDGYTF. The CDR3 DNA sequence: TGTGCCAGTAGTATAGATGGGGGACAGGGTGATGGCTACACCTTC.